This T cell receptor beta chain is drawn from a study of radiation and T cells in renal cell carcinoma. Study-wide results and limits: Pretreatment tumor biopsies were lacking, so baseline clonotypes are unknown.

Time point given: baseline pretreatment blood. Stated treatment: 15 Gy SBRT to primary tumor, nephrectomy 4 weeks later. CDR1 and CDR2 from the germline V gene are MDHEN and SYDVKM. There are 12 residues in the CDR3. This clone showed up just once. The target antigen is unknown. Only in-frame clones appear in the TCRdb table, and some are missing; sequencing was by immunoSEQ multiplex PCR. The sample lists some 110,000 clones; 82% were seen once. The rearrangement uses TRBV28 and TRBJ1-5, with 8 bases identical to TRBD1. The material was blood, obtained from a patient whose treatment included radiotherapy and nephrectomy. The TCR was taken from a woman in her sixties or seventies with renal cell carcinoma. CDR3 sequence: CAGAGGVQPQHF. CDR3 nucleotide sequence: TGTGCAGGGGCAGGGGGCGTTCAGCCCCAGCATTTT.